This TCR beta chain appears in the sequencing data of a study of CD8+CD57+ T cells in acquired aplastic anemia. Study summary: Sorted CD4+ and CD8+ cells yielded approximately 3.4 ug of DNA on average.

The study profiled TCR beta VDJ and CDR3 using genomic DNA as template. MiXCR was run by TCRdb on the reads, yielding one entry per CDR3 protein. The sample carries about 98,000 distinct CDR3 sequences, about 66% recorded once. Flow cytometry had shown expanded CD8+CD57+ cells in the patients chosen for sequencing. CDR3 length: 13 residues. Germline values: CDR1 ENHRY, CDR2 SYGVKD. V gave up 7 bases and J gave up 4 bases, with 11 bases separating them. The clonotype comes from a human donor with aplastic anemia. Sequencing used sorted CD4+, CD8+, or CD8+CD57+ T cells (not recorded which) from PBMCs. This chain uses TRBV10-3 with TRBJ2-1, with D possibly TRBD2 on 5 matching bases. DNA for the CDR3: TGTGCCATCACCAAGGGAGAATACAATGAGCAGTTCTTC. Translation gives CAITKGEYNEQFF.